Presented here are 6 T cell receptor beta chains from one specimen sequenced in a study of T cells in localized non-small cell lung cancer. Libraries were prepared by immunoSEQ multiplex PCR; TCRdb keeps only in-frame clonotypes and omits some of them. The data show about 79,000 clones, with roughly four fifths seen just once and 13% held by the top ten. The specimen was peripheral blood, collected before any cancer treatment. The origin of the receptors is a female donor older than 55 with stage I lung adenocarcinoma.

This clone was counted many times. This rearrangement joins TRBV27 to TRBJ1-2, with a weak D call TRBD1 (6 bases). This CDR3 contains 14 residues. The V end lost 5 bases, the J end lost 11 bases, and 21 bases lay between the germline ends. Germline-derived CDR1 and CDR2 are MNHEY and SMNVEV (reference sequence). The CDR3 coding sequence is TGTGCCAGCAGTCCCACCCAAGGGGGGATAGGGTACACCTTC. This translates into CASSPTQGGIGYTF.

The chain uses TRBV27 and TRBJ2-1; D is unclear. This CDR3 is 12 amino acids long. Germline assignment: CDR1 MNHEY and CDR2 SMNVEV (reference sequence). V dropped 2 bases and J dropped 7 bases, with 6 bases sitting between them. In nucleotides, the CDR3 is TGTGCCAGCAGTTTACTAAAGAATGAGCAGTTCTTC. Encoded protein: CASSLLKNEQFF.

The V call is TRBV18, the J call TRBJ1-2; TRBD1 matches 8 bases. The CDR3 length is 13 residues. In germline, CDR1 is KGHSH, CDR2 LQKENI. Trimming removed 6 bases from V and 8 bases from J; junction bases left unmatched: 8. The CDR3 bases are TGTGCCAGCTCGCCCGACAGGGGACGGGGCTACACCTTC. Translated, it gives CASSPDRGRGYTF.

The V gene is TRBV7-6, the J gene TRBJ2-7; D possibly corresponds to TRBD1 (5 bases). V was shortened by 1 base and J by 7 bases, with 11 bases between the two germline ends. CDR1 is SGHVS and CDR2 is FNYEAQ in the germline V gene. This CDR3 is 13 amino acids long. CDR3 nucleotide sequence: TGTGCCAGCAGCTTAGTGTTAGGGGCAGAGCAGTACTTC. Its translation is CASSLVLGAEQYF.

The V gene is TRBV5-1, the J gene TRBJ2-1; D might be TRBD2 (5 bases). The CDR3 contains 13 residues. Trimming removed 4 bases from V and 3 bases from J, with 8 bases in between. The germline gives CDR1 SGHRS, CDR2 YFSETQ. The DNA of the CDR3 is TGCGCCAGCAGCCCTCGGGACTACAATGAGCAGTTCTTC. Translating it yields CASSPRDYNEQFF.

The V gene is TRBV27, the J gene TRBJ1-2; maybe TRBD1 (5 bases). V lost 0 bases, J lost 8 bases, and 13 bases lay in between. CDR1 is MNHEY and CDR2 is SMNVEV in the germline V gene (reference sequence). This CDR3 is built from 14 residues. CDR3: CASSLSGATGGYTF. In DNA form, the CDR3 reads TGTGCCAGCAGTTTATCAGGGGCCACGGGCGGCTACACCTTC.